A selection of T cell receptor beta chains follows, all from one sample in a study of T-cell reconstitution after alpha-beta-depleted transplantation in children. TCRdb re-called the PCR reads with MiXCR, one entry per CDR3 protein. Of about 72,000 distinct CDR3 sequences detected, roughly 6.6% appear once; the ten largest clones hold around 2.5%. The specimen comprised PBMCs from the stem cell graft donor, sampled from the stem cell graft. Source of these receptors: a human donor who donated a stem cell graft to a child with acute lymphoblastic leukemia. Both conserved end residues are part of each CDR3. A D gene is named only where the DNA matches it firmly. Expanded clones are given a class, and other clones once, few, many or no size at all.

D gene	V gene	clone size	J gene	CDR3 protein	CDR3 DNA
TRBD1	TRBV5-1	many	TRBJ1-1	CASSLRPLGTGGTEAFF	TGCGCCAGCAGCTTGCGCCCTCTAGGGACAGGGGGCACTGAAGCTTTCTTT
.	TRBV7-8	many	TRBJ2-3	CASSLEYLRESTDTQYF	TGTGCCAGCAGCTTAGAGTACTTGAGGGAGAGCACAGATACGCAGTATTTT
.	TRBV28	few	TRBJ1-5	CASSLTTRKQPQHF	TGTGCCAGCAGTTTAACCACCCGGAAGCAGCCCCAGCATTTT
TRBD2	TRBV5-5	many	TRBJ2-7	CASSLTSGFSYEQYF	TGTGCCAGCAGCTTGACTAGCGGGTTTTCCTACGAGCAGTACTTC
TRBD1	TRBV9	many	TRBJ2-7	CASSVGQVSYEQYF	TGTGCCAGCAGCGTGGGACAGGTTTCCTACGAGCAGTACTTC
.	TRBV19	once	TRBJ2-1	CASSIGYNEQFF	TGTGCCAGTAGTATTGGATACAATGAGCAGTTCTTC
TRBD2	TRBV10-2	many	TRBJ2-7	CASRESGRGTYEQYF	TGCGCCAGCAGGGAGAGCGGGAGGGGCACCTACGAGCAGTACTTC
TRBD2	TRBV28	.	TRBJ2-7	CASSCPASGLAGECQQYF	TGTGCCAGCAGTTGCCCGGCGTCCGGACTAGCGGGAGAATGTCAGCAGTACTTC
TRBD1	TRBV5-1	many	TRBJ2-7	CASSLAGTGVREQYF	TGCGCCAGCAGCTTGGCCGGGACAGGGGTACGCGAGCAGTACTTC
TRBD1	TRBV5-5	many	TRBJ1-5	CASSAQGAGNQPQHF	TGTGCCAGCAGCGCACAGGGGGCTGGGAATCAGCCCCAGCATTTT
.	TRBV12-3/TRBV12-4	many	TRBJ2-7	CASSLSGDPNRFSYEQYF	TGTGCCAGCAGTCTATCCGGGGACCCAAACCGGTTTTCCTACGAGCAGTACTTC
TRBD1	TRBV5-6	.	TRBJ2-7	CASSPGTATTYEQYF	TGTGCCAGCAGCCCGGGGACAGCCACCACCTACGAGCAGTACTTC
.	TRBV6-5	few	TRBJ1-1	CASSHRTGFTEAFF	TGTGCCAGCAGTCACCGCACAGGGTTCACTGAAGCTTTCTTT
.	TRBV10-2	many	TRBJ2-7	CASSEFWALDSSLYEQYF	TGCGCCAGCAGTGAGTTTTGGGCACTGGACAGCTCTCTCTACGAGCAGTACTTC
.	TRBV27	few	TRBJ2-3	CASSSMMSTDTQYF	TGTGCCAGCAGTTCCATGATGAGCACAGATACGCAGTATTTT
TRBD2	TRBV29-1	many	TRBJ2-7	CSAEGGTGSSSYEQYF	TGCAGCGCCGAGGGAGGGACGGGATCGAGCTCCTACGAGCAGTACTTC
.	TRBV11-2	many	TRBJ2-1	CASSLDQGGLNEQFF	TGTGCCAGCAGCTTAGATCAGGGGGGACTCAATGAGCAGTTCTTC
.	TRBV12-3/TRBV12-4	many	TRBJ2-3	CADHTQYF	TGTGCCGACCATACGCAGTATTTT
.	TRBV7-9	many	TRBJ2-1	CASSLPRRNEQFF	TGTGCCAGCAGCTTACCTAGAAGGAATGAGCAGTTCTTC
.	TRBV3-1	many	TRBJ1-4	CASSQVGESANEKLFF	TGTGCCAGCAGCCAAGTAGGAGAGTCAGCGAATGAAAAACTGTTTTTT
.	TRBV7-9	many	TRBJ1-2	CASSLDGSNYGYTF	TGTGCCAGCAGCTTAGACGGTTCCAACTATGGCTACACCTTC
.	TRBV7-3	.	TRBJ1-2	CASSLTGTGGIYGYTF	TGTGCCAGCAGCTTAACTGGAACGGGGGGGATATATGGCTACACCTTC
TRBD2	TRBV7-3	.	TRBJ2-3	CASSPGLAGGQDTQYF	TGTGCCAGCAGCCCTGGACTAGCGGGGGGGCAGGATACGCAGTATTTT
TRBD1	TRBV5-6	few	TRBJ2-7	CASSIGQVLNGEQYF	TGTGCCAGCAGCATCGGACAGGTACTAAACGGCGAGCAGTACTTC
.	TRBV5-1	many	TRBJ2-2	CASTGDNTGELFF	TGCGCCAGCACCGGGGATAACACCGGGGAGCTGTTTTTT
TRBD1	TRBV12-3/TRBV12-4	many	TRBJ2-3	CASSRTGGIDTQYF	TGTGCCAGCAGTCGGACAGGGGGAATAGATACGCAGTATTTT
.	TRBV12-3/TRBV12-4	many	TRBJ2-4	CASTDSEVFVKNIQYF	TGTGCCAGCACTGACAGCGAGGTTTTTGTCAAAAACATTCAGTACTTC
.	TRBV10-3	many	TRBJ2-7	CAISESSRGSYEQYF	TGTGCCATCAGTGAGTCTTCTAGAGGGTCCTACGAGCAGTACTTC
TRBD2	TRBV5-1	few	TRBJ2-1	CASSLSGSGGNEQFF	TGCGCCAGCAGCTTAAGCGGGAGTGGAGGGAATGAGCAGTTCTTC
.	TRBV5-1	many	TRBJ1-1	CASSKKLANTEAFF	TGCGCCAGCAGCAAGAAATTGGCGAACACTGAAGCTTTCTTT